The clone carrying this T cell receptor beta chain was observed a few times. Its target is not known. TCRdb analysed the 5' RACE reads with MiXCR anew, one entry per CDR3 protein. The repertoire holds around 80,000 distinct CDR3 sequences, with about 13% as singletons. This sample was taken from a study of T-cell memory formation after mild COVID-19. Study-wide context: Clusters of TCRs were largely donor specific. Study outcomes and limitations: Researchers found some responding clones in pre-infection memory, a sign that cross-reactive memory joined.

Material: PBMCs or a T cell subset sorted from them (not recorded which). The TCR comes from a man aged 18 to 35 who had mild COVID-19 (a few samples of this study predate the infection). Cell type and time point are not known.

The CDR3, as DNA: TGCAGTGCCGCCGGGGCTAGCGGGAGTGCCACAGATACGCAGTATTTT. It yields the protein CSAAGASGSATDTQYF. The chain uses TRBV20-1 and TRBJ2-3, with TRBD2 matching 10 bases. This CDR3 is built from 16 residues. The V segment lost 6 bases and the J segment 2 bases; nucleotides outside the gene matches: 11. CDR1 is DFQATT and CDR2 is SNEGSKA in the germline V gene (reference sequence).